This T cell receptor beta chain appears in the sequencing data of a study of technical replicates of blood from a handful of donors. V was trimmed by 8 bases and J by 6 bases, leaving 17 bases between them. Germline V gene sequence: CDR1 MNHNS, CDR2 SASEGT. The CDR3 length is 14 residues. The table lists this clone with a count of one. Method: immunoSEQ multiplex PCR; TCRdb's copy keeps in-frame clones and lacks some. This table has 75,000 or so clones, approximately 93% appearing once. Input material: T cells isolated from PBMCs. The chain combines TRBV6-1 with TRBJ2-1; D unclear. The TCR comes from a human donor in good health. CDR3 sequence (DNA): TGTGCCAGCGCCGCCCCATCTAGTAGCAATGAGCAGTTCTTC. Amino acids: CASAAPSSSNEQFF.